What follows are 24 T cell receptor beta chains derived from one specimen sequenced in a study of T cell responses to AZD1222 COVID-19 vaccine. The method was immunoSEQ multiplex PCR; TCRdb's version includes in-frame clones alone and lacks a portion of them. The profile shows about 140,000 clones, roughly 89% of them singletons. Sequencing used peripheral blood, obtained on day 0 of AZD1222 vaccination. The origin of the receptors is an adult in good health.

A single count supports this clone. The rearrangement uses TRBV7-2 and TRBJ2-7, with 14 bases lining up with TRBD2. The CDR3 has 14 amino acids. Germline V gene lookup returns CDR1 SGHTA and CDR2 FQGNSA. V shed 5 bases and J 7 bases; nucleotides not matched to a gene: 4. The CDR3: CASSARTSGGEQYF. CDR3 DNA: TGTGCCAGCAGCGCGCGGACTAGCGGGGGGGAGCAGTACTTC.

The count of this clone is one. The chain employs TRBV7-9 and TRBJ1-2; 8 bases agree with TRBD1. CDR1 and CDR2 from the germline V gene are SEHNR and FQNEAQ (reference sequence). Germline trimming cut 0 bases from V and 9 bases from J; bases unmatched to any gene: 6. The length of the CDR3 is 14 residues. CDR3 sequence (DNA): TGTGCCAGCAGCTTAGCGGGACAGGAGGGGAGCTACACCTTC. This encodes CASSLAGQEGSYTF.

This rearrangement joins TRBV19 to TRBJ1-5; no definite D call. The germline CDR1 and CDR2 sequences are LNHDA and SQIVND (reference sequence). V lost 6 bases and J 3 bases, leaving 15 bases between the germline ends. The CDR3 consists of 15 residues. For the CDR3, the DNA is TGTGCCAGTAGCCCCGGGTCCGGGTCCAATCAGCCCCAGCATTTT. Translated, it gives CASSPGSGSNQPQHF.

This chain connects TRBV15 to TRBJ1-1; tentative D call: TRBD1 (5 bases). V lost 2 bases to trimming and J lost 0 bases, with 13 bases between them. Germline loops: CDR1 LNHNV, CDR2 YYDKDF (reference sequence). This CDR3 comprises 16 residues. Here the CDR3 DNA reads TGTGCCACCAGCAGACCGGGACGGGGCATGAACACTGAAGCTTTCTTT. Its translation is CATSRPGRGMNTEAFF.

This sequence joins TRBV4-1 and TRBJ1-1; 7 bases fit TRBD1. Unmatched junction bases numbered 10, after V lost 3 bases and J lost 3 bases. The CDR3 has 16 amino acids. Germline V CDR1 and CDR2: MGHRA, YSYEKL. The CDR3 reads CASSQGYRGGYTEAFF. DNA of the CDR3: TGCGCCAGCAGCCAGGGGTACAGGGGCGGGTACACTGAAGCTTTCTTT.

This clone appeared a single time. The J gene is TRBJ1-5, the V gene TRBV15, with 8 nucleotides matching TRBD1. J lost 6 bases, V lost 3 bases, and 10 bases had no gene match. Germline V gene data show CDR1 as LNHNV and CDR2 as YYDKDF (reference sequence). The CDR3 sequence is 16 residues long. The CDR3 DNA sequence: TGTGCCACCAGCAGGGCGACAGGGGCACAGCGTCAGCCCCAGCATTTT. Translating gives CATSRATGAQRQPQHF.

V is TRBV3-1 (or the pseudogene TRBV3-2) and J is TRBJ1-2; tentatively, D is TRBD1 (6 bases). V shed 3 bases and J shed 4 bases, with 15 bases lying between them. This CDR3 has 15 amino acids. The V gene's germline CDR1 is LGHDT and CDR2 YNNKEL (reference sequence). CDR3 amino acids: CASSQRWRGSYGYTF. The DNA for the CDR3 is TGTGCCAGCAGCCAGAGGTGGAGGGGGTCCTATGGCTACACCTTC.

The genes are TRBV25-1 and TRBJ2-1, with 9 bases lining up with TRBD2. The CDR3 loop spans 17 amino acids. Trimming took 2 bases from V and 9 from J; bases not matched to a gene: 14. CDR1 is MGHDK and CDR2 is SYGVNS in the germline V gene. The CDR3 loop reads CASSEGGLARSRTEQFF. The CDR3 DNA sequence: TGTGCCAGCAGTGAAGGGGGACTAGCAAGGAGTAGGACTGAGCAGTTCTTC.

The CDR3 DNA follows: TGCGCCAGCAGCCCAGACAGCTCTGGAAACACCATATATTTT. Encoded protein: CASSPDSSGNTIYF. This chain connects TRBV5-1 to TRBJ1-3; possible D gene TRBD1, 5 bases. This CDR3 has 14 residues. V lost 4 bases, J lost 0 bases, and 8 bases lay in between. The V gene's germline CDR1 is SGHRS and CDR2 YFSETQ.

The chain has TRBV5-4 and TRBJ2-1, with 12 positions matching TRBD2. Germline V gene data show CDR1 as SGHNT and CDR2 as YYREEE (reference sequence). The CDR3 has 15 residues. V lost 10 bases to trimming and J lost 7 bases; unmatched junction nucleotides: 12. CDR3 bases: TGTGCCGCATCCCTAGCGGGAGGGCCTGGGAATGAGCAGTTCTTC. This encodes CAASLAGGPGNEQFF.

The chain joins TRBV11-2 to TRBJ1-1; D is uncertain. The CDR3 is 14 residues long. Trimming left V 3 bases short and J 4 bases short, with 12 bases between. CDR1 and CDR2 (germline): SGHAT, FQNNGV. Written as DNA, the CDR3 is TGTGCCAGCAGCTTTATGGTGGTAGGCACTGAAGCTTTCTTT. Translating it yields CASSFMVVGTEAFF.

The chain couples TRBV7-2 to TRBJ1-2; D may be TRBD1 (5 bases). V lost 5 bases, J lost 2 bases, and 15 bases lay in between. The CDR3 spans 15 residues. Germline CDR1 SGHTA, CDR2 FQGNSA. The CDR3 DNA reads TGTGCCAGCAGCGTCCGGGACCGGGCGAACTATGGCTACACCTTC. As protein: CASSVRDRANYGYTF.

This clone was found once. The chain employs TRBV19 and TRBJ2-1, with 7 bases lining up with TRBD2. Looked up from germline, CDR1 is LNHDA and CDR2 is SQIVND (reference sequence). V lost 1 base and J lost 5; bases outside the gene matches: 2. CDR3 length: 14 amino acids. The CDR3 loop is CASSIGGTNNEQFF. For the CDR3, the DNA is TGTGCCAGTAGTATAGGCGGGACTAACAATGAGCAGTTCTTC.

This clone was counted once. The chain is built from TRBV3-1 (or the pseudogene TRBV3-2) and TRBJ2-5; 16 nucleotides match TRBD2. The CDR3 spans 18 residues. The germline CDR1 and CDR2 sequences are LGHDT and YNNKEL (reference sequence). Trimming took 4 bases from V and 1 from J; bases not matched to a gene: 6. As DNA, the CDR3 is TGTGCCAGCAGCCGGCCGGGACTAGCGGGAGGGGGCCAAGAGACCCAGTACTTC. Residues: CASSRPGLAGGGQETQYF.

The chain employs TRBV28 and TRBJ2-1, with 7 bases that match TRBD2. The V gene's germline CDR1 is MDHEN and CDR2 SYDVKM. Germline trimming cut 6 bases from V and 6 bases from J; bases unmatched to any gene: 8. The CDR3 runs 14 residues. Here the CDR3 reads CASRVQGGSNEQFF. In DNA, the CDR3 is TGTGCCAGCAGAGTTCAGGGCGGGAGCAATGAGCAGTTCTTC.

V is TRBV5-5 and J is TRBJ1-2; TRBD1 aligns across 7 bases. Germline CDR1 is SGHKS and CDR2 is YYEKEE (reference sequence). Germline trimming cut 5 bases from V and 3 bases from J; bases unmatched to any gene: 4. The CDR3 covers 13 residues. The CDR3: CASRRTGDYGYTF. CDR3 in DNA: TGTGCCAGCAGACGGACAGGCGACTATGGCTACACCTTC.

This clone was detected only once. V gene TRBV7-9 combines with J gene TRBJ1-4; no reliable D call. Germline values: CDR1 SEHNR, CDR2 FQNEAQ (reference sequence). The CDR3 runs 14 residues. The V end lost 5 bases, the J end lost 8 bases, and 15 bases lay between the germline ends. The DNA of the CDR3 is TGTGCCAGCAGCCTATTCAGCGAGGTAGAAAAACTGTTTTTT. Translated, it gives CASSLFSEVEKLFF.

The rearrangement uses TRBV7-2 and TRBJ2-1, with 8 bases fitting TRBD1. The germline gives CDR1 SGHTA, CDR2 FQGNSA. The J segment lost 4 bases and the V segment lost 5 bases, leaving 7 bases of the junction unmatched. The CDR3 runs to 15 residues. Here the CDR3 DNA reads TGTGCCAGCAGCCCCGACAGGGGAGGTTACAATGAGCAGTTCTTC. Its translation: CASSPDRGGYNEQFF.

The J gene is TRBJ2-1, the V gene TRBV5-4; D is perhaps TRBD2 (5 bases). CDR3 size: 15 residues. CDR1 is SGHNT and CDR2 is YYREEE in the germline V gene (reference sequence). Trimming took 7 bases from V and 1 from J, leaving 15 bases between them. The CDR3 is CASYPRLFSYNEQFF. For the CDR3, the DNA is TGTGCCAGCTATCCTCGACTATTTTCCTACAATGAGCAGTTCTTC.

The chain uses TRBV25-1 and TRBJ1-2; D ambiguous. Germline CDR1 reads MGHDK; CDR2 reads SYGVNS. This CDR3 has 12 amino acids. V lost 5 bases to trimming and J lost 5 bases, with 9 bases between them. The CDR3 sequence is CASSSLSYGYTF. The DNA of the CDR3 is TGTGCCAGCAGTTCCCTGTCTTATGGCTACACCTTC.

V and J are TRBV12-3 or TRBV12-4 and TRBJ1-5, with D possibly matching TRBD1 (6 bases). Deletions cut 2 bases from V and 7 bases from J, with 9 bases between. This CDR3 has 13 amino acids. The CDR3 sequence: CASSLRGDQPQHF. The CDR3 DNA sequence: TGTGCCAGCAGTTTAAGGGGGGACCAGCCCCAGCATTTT.

The chain has TRBV11-2 and TRBJ2-4; 9 nucleotides agree with TRBD1. With 2 bases clipped from V and 6 bases from J, the junction kept 5 bases outside the gene matches. The CDR3 sequence is 15 residues long. Germline V gene data show CDR1 as SGHAT and CDR2 as FQNNGV. In DNA form, the CDR3 reads TGTGCCAGCAGCTTACGGGGGACAGGGCTAAACATTCAGTACTTC. Translating gives CASSLRGTGLNIQYF.

The chain uses TRBV28 and TRBJ1-5; D unclear. CDR3 size: 19 residues. V lost 3 bases and J 2 bases, leaving 23 bases between the germline ends. Germline V gene lookup returns CDR1 MDHEN and CDR2 SYDVKM. The CDR3 DNA reads TGTGCCAGCAGTTTTAGGGATTTGGGTTTGGTTGGGGGCAATCAGCCCCAGCATTTT. Protein sequence: CASSFRDLGLVGGNQPQHF.

This chain connects TRBV5-5 to TRBJ1-6, with 8 bases aligning to TRBD1. The ends lost 3 bases at V and 6 bases at J; junction bases unmatched: 14. CDR3 size: 18 residues. Germline loops: CDR1 SGHKS, CDR2 YYEKEE (reference sequence). CDR3 protein: CASSSYYRGGIFNSPLHF. The CDR3 bases are TGTGCCAGCAGCTCATATTACAGGGGGGGAATTTTTAATTCACCCCTCCACTTT.